This T cell receptor beta chain appears in the sequencing data of a study of blood T cells in healthy people across ages. Overall study: About one barcoded beta molecule per two T cells was captured by template switching. General observations from the study: Roughly linear age-related decline in beta diversity appeared, significant by age about 40.

From germline, CDR1 is SGHTA and CDR2 FQGNSA. The CDR3 spans 18 residues. Notes on this clonotype: Its antigen remains unidentified. The germline gene is not matched at one end of the junction; a read error may be the cause.

For the second PCR, which ran for about 7 to 11 cycles, a sample-barcoded 5' primer and a J-beta primer mix were used. Each cDNA was tagged by a template-switch adaptor containing 12 random nucleotides. TCRdb fed the 5' RACE reads into MiXCR, producing one record per CDR3 protein. This sample has about 640,000 distinct CDR3 sequences; approximately 30% occur once, and the top ten carry 15% to 19%. Sequencing was performed on blood. This receptor was taken from a woman of 80 years or more in good health. This chain joins TRBV7-2 and TRBJ1-5; possibly TRBD1 for D (5 bases). The CDR3 nucleotides read TGTGCCAGCAGCTTAGCCCCCGCGGGCAGGGCCGGCAATCAGTCCCAGCATTTT. It codes for CASSLAPAGRAGNQSQHF.